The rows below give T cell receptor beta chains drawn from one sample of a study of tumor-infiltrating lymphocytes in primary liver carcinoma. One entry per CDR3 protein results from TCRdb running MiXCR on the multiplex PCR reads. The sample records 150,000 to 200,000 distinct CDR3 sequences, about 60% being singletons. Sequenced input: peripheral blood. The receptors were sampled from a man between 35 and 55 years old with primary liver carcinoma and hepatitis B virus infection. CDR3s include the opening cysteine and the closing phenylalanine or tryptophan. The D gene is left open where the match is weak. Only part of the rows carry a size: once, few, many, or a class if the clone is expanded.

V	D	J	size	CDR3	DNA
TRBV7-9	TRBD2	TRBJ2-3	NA	CASSPPSGRGVWDTQYF	TGTGCCAGCAGCCCTCCTAGCGGGAGAGGCGTGTGGGATACGCAGTATTTT
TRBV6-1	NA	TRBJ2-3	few	CASSEDPGTITDTQYF	TGTGCCAGCAGTGAAGACCCAGGGACGATTACAGATACGCAGTATTTT
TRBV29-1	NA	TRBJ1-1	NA	CSVEVGVKTEAFF	TGCAGCGTTGAAGTCGGGGTGAAGACTGAAGCTTTCTTT
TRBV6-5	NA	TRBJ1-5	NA	CASSYSSDSNQPQHF	TGTGCCAGCAGTTACTCGTCGGACAGCAATCAGCCCCAGCATTTT
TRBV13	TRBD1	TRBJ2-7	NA	CASNITGTGEPCEQYF	TGTGCCAGCAACATAACCGGGACAGGGGAACCCTGCGAGCAGTACTTC
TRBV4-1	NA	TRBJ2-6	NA	CASSQGSLNSGANVLTF	TGCGCCAGCAGCCAAGGGAGTCTGAACTCTGGGGCCAACGTCCTGACTTTC
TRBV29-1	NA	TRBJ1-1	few	CSVSPGNTEAFF	TGCAGCGTTTCCCCGGGGAACACTGAAGCTTTCTTT
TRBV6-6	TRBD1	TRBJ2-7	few	CASSYSGTVYEQYF	TGTGCCAGCAGTTATTCCGGGACAGTTTACGAGCAGTACTTC
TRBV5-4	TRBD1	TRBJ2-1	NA	CASSSRGDRDNEQFF	TGTGCCAGCAGCTCAAGGGGAGACAGGGACAATGAGCAGTTCTTC
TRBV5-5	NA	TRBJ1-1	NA	CASSLGWSTEALF	TGTGCCAGCAGCTTGGGGTGGTCCACTGAAGCTCTCTTT
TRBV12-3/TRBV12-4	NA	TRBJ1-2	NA	CASKLEVNYGYTF	TGTGCCAGCAAGCTAGAAGTTAACTATGGCTACACCTTC
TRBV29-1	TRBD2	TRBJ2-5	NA	CSDYIRDYKETQHF	TGCAGCGATTACATCCGGGACTACAAAGAGACCCAGCACTTC
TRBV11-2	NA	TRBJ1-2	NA	CVSRRTLNYGYTF	TGTGTCAGCAGACGGACCCTCAACTATGGCTACACCTTC
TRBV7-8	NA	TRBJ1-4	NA	CASSLEGGRVATNEKLFF	TGTGCCAGCAGCTTAGAAGGAGGTAGGGTGGCAACTAATGAAAAACTGTTTTTT
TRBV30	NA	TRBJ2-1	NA	CAWWRDNEQFF	TGTGCCTGGTGGCGAGACAATGAGCAGTTCTTC
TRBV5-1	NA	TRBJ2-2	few	CASSHEQGDTGELFF	TGCGCCAGCAGTCACGAACAGGGAGATACCGGGGAGCTGTTTTTT
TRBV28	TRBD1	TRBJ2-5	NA	CATPQQGEETQYF	TGTGCCACCCCCCAACAGGGGGAAGAGACCCAGTACTTC
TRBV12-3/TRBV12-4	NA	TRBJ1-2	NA	CASSFDRTYGYTF	TGTGCCAGCAGTTTCGACAGGACCTACGGCTACACCTTC
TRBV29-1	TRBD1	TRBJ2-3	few	CSGTGDRYSDTQYF	TGCAGCGGTACCGGGGACAGGTATTCAGATACGCAGTATTTT
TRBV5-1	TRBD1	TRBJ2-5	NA	CASSWDRVQETQYF	TGCGCCAGCAGCTGGGACAGGGTCCAAGAGACCCAGTACTTC
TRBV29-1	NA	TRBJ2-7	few	CSVTSDSGSYEQYF	TGCAGCGTCACATCGGACAGCGGCTCCTACGAGCAGTACTTC
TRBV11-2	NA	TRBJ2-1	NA	CSSSTFSTLRNEQFF	TGTTCCAGCAGCACCTTTAGCACGCTGAGGAATGAGCAGTTCTTC
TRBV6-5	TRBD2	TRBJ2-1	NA	CASSYQGLTGDEQFF	TGTGCCAGCAGTTACCAGGGACTAACGGGAGACGAGCAGTTCTTC
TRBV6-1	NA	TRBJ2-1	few	CASSEPPYPGDNEQFF	TGTGCCAGCAGTGAGCCGCCCTACCCGGGGGACAATGAGCAGTTCTTC
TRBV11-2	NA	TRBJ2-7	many	CASRRSLLLASSYEQYF	TGTGCCAGCAGGAGATCTTTGCTTTTGGCTTCCTCCTACGAGCAGTACTTC
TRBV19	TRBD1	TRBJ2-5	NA	CVTRDSRETQYF	TGTGTCACGAGGGACAGCCGTGAGACCCAGTACTTC
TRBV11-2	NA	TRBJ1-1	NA	CVCSYGGTANAFF	TGTGTCTGCAGCTACGGGGGGACGGCGAACGCTTTCTTT
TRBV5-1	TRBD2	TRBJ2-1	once	CASSLAGRAYNEQLF	TGTGCCAGCAGCTTGGCCGGGAGGGCCTACAATGAGCAGCTCTTC
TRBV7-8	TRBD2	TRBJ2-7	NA	CANSLVRGLAVRTPYEQYF	TGTGCCAACAGCTTAGTCCGGGGACTAGCGGTGCGCACACCCTACGAGCAGTACTTC
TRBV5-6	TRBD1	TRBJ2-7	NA	CASSGWTGDLSDYEQYF	TGTGCCAGCAGCGGATGGACAGGGGACCTTAGCGATTACGAGCAGTACTTC
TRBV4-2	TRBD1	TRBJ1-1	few	CASSRNRGGGTEAFF	TGTGCCAGCAGCCGAAACAGGGGGGGGGGCACTGAAGCTTTCTTT
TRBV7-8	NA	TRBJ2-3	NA	CASSPIKQGVLGDTQYF	TGTGCCAGCAGCCCTATTAAACAGGGAGTGTTAGGGGATACGCAGTATTTT
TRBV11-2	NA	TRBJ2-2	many	CASSLYRTARRHRGAVFF	NA
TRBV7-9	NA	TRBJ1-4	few	CASRTGANEKLFF	TGTGCCAGCAGGACAGGAGCTAATGAAAAACTGTTTTTT
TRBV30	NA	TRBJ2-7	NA	CAGSGDTGIYEQYF	TGTGCCGGGTCCGGGGACACGGGAATCTACGAGCAGTACTTC
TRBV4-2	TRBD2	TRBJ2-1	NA	CASGVTGTSGDNAQFF	TGTGCCAGCGGCGTAACCGGGACTAGCGGGGACAATGCGCAGTTCTTC
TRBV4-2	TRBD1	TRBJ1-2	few	CASSQEDRAGGYTF	TGTGCCAGCAGCCAAGAGGACAGGGCGGGTGGCTACACCTTC
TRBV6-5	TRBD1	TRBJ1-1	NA	CASSSTGGFEAFF	TGTGCCAGCAGTTCGACAGGGGGCTTCGAAGCTTTCTTT
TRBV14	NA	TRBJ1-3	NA	CVSSPRLSSGNTIYF	TGTGTCAGCAGCCCGAGACTCAGCTCTGGAAACACCATATATTTT
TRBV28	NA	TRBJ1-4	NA	CASSEPGINEKLFF	TGTGCCAGCAGTGAACCGGGCATTAATGAAAAACTGTTTTTT
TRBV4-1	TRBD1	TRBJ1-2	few	CASSQSDLQGFGYTF	TGCGCCAGCAGCCAATCCGACTTACAGGGGTTTGGCTACACCTTC
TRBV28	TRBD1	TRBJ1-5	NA	CASRRRTGDVSNQPQHF	TGTGCCAGCCGGCGCCGGACAGGGGATGTTAGCAATCAGCCCCAGCATTTT
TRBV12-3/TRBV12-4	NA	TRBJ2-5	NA	CGSSLSWSQETQYF	TGTGGCAGTAGTCTGTCATGGTCCCAAGAGACCCAGTACTTC
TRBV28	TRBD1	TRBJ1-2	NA	CATTSTGTGGTLDALYGYTF	TGTGCCACCACTTCGACCGGGACAGGGGGAACCCTCGACGCCCTCTATGGCTACACCTTC
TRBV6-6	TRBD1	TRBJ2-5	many	CASSYARGQETQYF	TGTGCCAGCAGTTACGCCAGGGGGCAAGAGACCCAGTACTTC
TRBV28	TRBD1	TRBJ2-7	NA	CASGMDRGYEQYF	TGTGCCAGCGGAATGGACAGGGGATACGAGCAGTACTTC
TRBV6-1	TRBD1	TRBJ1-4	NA	CASSPDRGLLNEKLFF	TGTGCCAGCAGTCCCGACAGGGGCTTACTTAATGAAAAACTGTTTTTT
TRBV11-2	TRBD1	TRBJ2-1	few	CASETGTGLFGQFF	TGTGCCAGCGAGACCGGGACAGGGCTCTTTGGGCAGTTCTTC
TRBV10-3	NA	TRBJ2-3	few	CAISESVGPSTDTQYF	TGTGCCATCAGTGAGTCGGTCGGTCCTAGCACAGATACGCAGTATTTT
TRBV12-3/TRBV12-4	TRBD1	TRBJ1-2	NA	CVILIWDRGQNYGYTF	TGTGTCATCCTCATTTGGGACAGGGGGCAGAACTATGGCTACACCTTC
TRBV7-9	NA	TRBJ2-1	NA	CASSLTPSADEQFF	TGTGCCAGCAGCTTGACCCCTAGCGCCGATGAGCAGTTCTTC
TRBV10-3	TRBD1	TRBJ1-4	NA	CAISEGQGKEKLFF	TGTGCCATCAGTGAGGGACAGGGAAAGGAAAAACTGTTTTTT
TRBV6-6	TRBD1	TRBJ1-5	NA	CASSPGDSMPSNQPQHF	TGTGCCAGCAGTCCCGGGGACAGCATGCCGAGCAATCAGCCCCAGCATTTT
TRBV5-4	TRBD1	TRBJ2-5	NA	CASSGDRVPRETQYF	TGTGCCAGCAGCGGGGACAGGGTGCCAAGGGAGACCCAGTACTTC
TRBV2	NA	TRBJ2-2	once	CASTPSLASVGTGELFF	TGTGCCAGCACCCCGAGTCTAGCCAGTGTGGGTACCGGGGAGCTGTTTTTT
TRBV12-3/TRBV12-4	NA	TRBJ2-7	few	CASSRSVGEQYF	TGTGCCAGCAGCCGGTCCGTGGGGGAGCAGTACTTC
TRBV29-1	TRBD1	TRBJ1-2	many	CSVQGGLYGYTF	TGCAGCGTTCAGGGGGGGCTCTATGGCTACACCTTC
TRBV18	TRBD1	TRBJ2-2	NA	CASSQTGVGELFF	TGTGCCAGCTCACAGACAGGGGTCGGGGAGCTGTTTTTT
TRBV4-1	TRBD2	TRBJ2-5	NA	CASSLRGLEETQYF	TGCGCCAGCAGCCTAAGGGGACTAGAAGAGACCCAGTACTTC